The present entry profiles one T cell receptor (beta chain) with its context. Its target is unknown. There are 16 residues in the CDR3. Germline V lookup: CDR1 SGHRS, CDR2 YFSETQ. Unmatched junction bases numbered 6, after V lost 0 bases and J lost 0 bases. The data were obtained in a study of cytomegalovirus exposure and HLA in healthy donors. Primers included in the PCR were 60 Vbeta and 13 Jbeta primers. The protocol was immunoSEQ multiplex PCR, while the TCRdb copy is restricted to in-frame clones and leaves out a portion. The sample has about 240,000 clones; about 81% are singletons. Overall study results and limits: A missense DCLRE1C variant was associated with V- and J-gene trimming of TCR beta chains in a later analysis, and an independent cohort replicated the association. CMV serostatus alone was available as immune exposure information.

The chain recombines TRBV5-1 with TRBJ2-7; 7 bases map to TRBD1. The source is a woman in her sixties in good health and CMV-seropositive. Sequenced material: PBMCs. The CDR3 DNA reads as TGCGCCAGCAGCTTGGTTAGGGGGCAGAGCTCCTACGAGCAGTACTTC. As protein: CASSLVRGQSSYEQYF.